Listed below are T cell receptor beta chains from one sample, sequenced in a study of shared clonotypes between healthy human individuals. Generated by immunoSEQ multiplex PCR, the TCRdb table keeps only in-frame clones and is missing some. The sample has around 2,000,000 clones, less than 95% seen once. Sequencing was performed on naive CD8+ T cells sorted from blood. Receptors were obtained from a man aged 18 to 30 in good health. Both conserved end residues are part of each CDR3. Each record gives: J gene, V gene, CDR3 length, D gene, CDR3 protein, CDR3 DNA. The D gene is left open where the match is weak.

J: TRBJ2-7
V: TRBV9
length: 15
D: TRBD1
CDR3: CASSVSGTGSYEQYF
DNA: TGTGCCAGCAGCGTCTCCGGGACAGGGAGCTACGAGCAGTACTTC

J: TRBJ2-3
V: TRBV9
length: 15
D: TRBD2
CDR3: CASSPSGAGTDTQYF
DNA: TGTGCCAGCAGCCCTAGCGGGGCAGGCACAGATACGCAGTATTTT

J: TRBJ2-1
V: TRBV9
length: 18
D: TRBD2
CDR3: CASSIRTSGGADRDEQFF
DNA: TGTGCCAGCAGCATTCGGACTAGCGGGGGGGCCGATCGCGATGAGCAGTTCTTC

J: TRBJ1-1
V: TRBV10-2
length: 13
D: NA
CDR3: CASSSPVNTEAFF
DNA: TGCGCCAGCAGTTCCCCCGTGAACACTGAAGCTTTCTTT

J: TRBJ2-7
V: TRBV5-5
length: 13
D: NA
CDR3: CASSLDRSYEQYF
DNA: TGTGCCAGCAGCTTGGACAGGTCCTACGAGCAGTACTTC

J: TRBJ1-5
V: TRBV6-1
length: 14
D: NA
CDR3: CASSEGYSNQPQHF
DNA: TGTGCCAGCAGTGAAGGGTATAGCAATCAGCCCCAGCATTTT

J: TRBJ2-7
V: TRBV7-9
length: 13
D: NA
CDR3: CASSLGSTYEQYF
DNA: TGTGCCAGCAGCTTAGGCAGTACCTACGAGCAGTACTTC

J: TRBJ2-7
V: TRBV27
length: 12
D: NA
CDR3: CATWMAPHEQYF
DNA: TGTGCCACCTGGATGGCGCCCCACGAGCAGTACTTC

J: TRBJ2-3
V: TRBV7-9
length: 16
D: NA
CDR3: CASSSAQGESTDTQYF
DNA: TGTGCCAGCAGCTCCGCTCAGGGAGAAAGCACAGATACGCAGTATTTT

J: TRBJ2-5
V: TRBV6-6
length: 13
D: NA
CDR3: CASSYGGGETQYF
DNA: TGTGCCAGCAGTTACGGAGGCGGCGAGACCCAGTACTTC

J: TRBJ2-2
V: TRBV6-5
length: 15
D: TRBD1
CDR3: CASSYLQGSTGELFF
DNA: TGTGCCAGCAGTTACTTACAGGGGAGCACCGGGGAGCTGTTTTTT

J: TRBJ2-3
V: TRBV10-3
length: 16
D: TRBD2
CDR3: CAISEVAGAGADTQYF
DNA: TGTGCCATCAGCGAGGTAGCGGGAGCTGGCGCAGATACGCAGTATTTT

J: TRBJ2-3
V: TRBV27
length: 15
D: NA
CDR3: CASSTYRDSTDTQYF
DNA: TGTGCCAGCAGTACCTATCGGGACTCCACAGATACGCAGTATTTT

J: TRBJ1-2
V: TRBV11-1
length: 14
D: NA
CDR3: CASSLDNMHYGYTF
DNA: TGTGCCAGCAGCCTAGATAACATGCACTATGGCTACACCTTC

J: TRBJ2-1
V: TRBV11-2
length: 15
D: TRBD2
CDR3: CASSPIAGAYNEQFF
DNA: TGTGCCAGCAGCCCGATAGCGGGGGCCTACAATGAGCAGTTCTTC

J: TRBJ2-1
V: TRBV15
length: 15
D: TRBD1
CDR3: CATSNTGGAHNEQFF
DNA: TGTGCCACCAGCAATACAGGGGGAGCACACAATGAGCAGTTCTTC

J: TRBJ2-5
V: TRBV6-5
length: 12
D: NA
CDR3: CASSYSRETQYF
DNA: TGTGCCAGCAGTTACTCGCGAGAGACCCAGTACTTC

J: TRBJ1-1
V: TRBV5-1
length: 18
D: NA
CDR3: CASSLGIIQGLSDTEAFF
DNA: TGCGCCAGCAGCTTGGGTATTATACAGGGTTTGTCGGACACTGAAGCTTTCTTT

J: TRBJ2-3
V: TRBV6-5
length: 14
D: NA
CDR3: CASSPGGEADTQYF
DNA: TGTGCCAGCAGCCCCGGGGGAGAGGCAGATACGCAGTATTTT

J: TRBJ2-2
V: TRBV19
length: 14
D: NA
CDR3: CASSYSEGTGELFF
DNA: TGTGCCAGTAGTTACAGCGAGGGCACCGGGGAGCTGTTTTTT

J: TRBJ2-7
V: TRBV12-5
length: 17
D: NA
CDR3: CASGLEQTGPQRYEQYF
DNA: TGTGCTAGTGGTTTGGAACAAACAGGGCCACAAAGGTATGAGCAGTACTTC

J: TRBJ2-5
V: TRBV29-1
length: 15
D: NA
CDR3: CSAWGDARAQETQYF
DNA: TGCAGCGCTTGGGGTGATGCCAGGGCACAAGAGACCCAGTACTTC